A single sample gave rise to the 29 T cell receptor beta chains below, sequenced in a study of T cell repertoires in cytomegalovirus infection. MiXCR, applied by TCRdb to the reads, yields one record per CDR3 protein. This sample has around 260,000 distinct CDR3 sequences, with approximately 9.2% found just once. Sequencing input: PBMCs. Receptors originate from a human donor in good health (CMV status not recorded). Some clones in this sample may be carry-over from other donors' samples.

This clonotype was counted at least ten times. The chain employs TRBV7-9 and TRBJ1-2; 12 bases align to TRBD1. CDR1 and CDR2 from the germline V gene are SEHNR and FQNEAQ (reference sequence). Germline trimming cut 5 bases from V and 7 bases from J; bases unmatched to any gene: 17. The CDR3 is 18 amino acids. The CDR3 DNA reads TGTGCCAGCAGCCCCAAAGTTAGTGGGACAGGGGGCGCAGGTGGCTACACCTTC. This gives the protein CASSPKVSGTGGAGGYTF.

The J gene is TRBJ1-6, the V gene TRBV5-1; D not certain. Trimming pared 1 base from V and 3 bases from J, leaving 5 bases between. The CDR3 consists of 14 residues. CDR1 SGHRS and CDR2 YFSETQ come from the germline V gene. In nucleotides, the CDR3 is TGCGCCAGCAGCTTGAATTTCTATAATTCACCCCTCCACTTT. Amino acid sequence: CASSLNFYNSPLHF.

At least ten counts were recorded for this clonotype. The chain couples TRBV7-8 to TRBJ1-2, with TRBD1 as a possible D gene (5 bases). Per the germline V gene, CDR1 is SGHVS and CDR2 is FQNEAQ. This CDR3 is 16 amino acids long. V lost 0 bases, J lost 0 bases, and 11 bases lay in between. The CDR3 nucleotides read TGTGCCAGCAGCTTAGCGACAGCCTTAGCTAACTATGGCTACACCTTC. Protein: CASSLATALANYGYTF.

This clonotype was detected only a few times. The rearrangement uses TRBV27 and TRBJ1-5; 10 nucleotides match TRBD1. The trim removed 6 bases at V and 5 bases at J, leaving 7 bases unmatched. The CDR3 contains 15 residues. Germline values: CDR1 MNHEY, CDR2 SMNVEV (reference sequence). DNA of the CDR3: TGTGCCAGCAGACTTCGACAGGGGGCTCATCAGCCCCAGCATTTT. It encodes CASRLRQGAHQPQHF.

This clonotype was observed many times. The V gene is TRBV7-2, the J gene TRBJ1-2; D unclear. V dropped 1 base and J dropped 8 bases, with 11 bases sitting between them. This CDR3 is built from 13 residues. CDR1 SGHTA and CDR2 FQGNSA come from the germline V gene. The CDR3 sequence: CASSLDGRAGYTF. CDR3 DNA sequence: TGTGCCAGCAGCTTAGATGGTCGTGCGGGCTACACCTTC.

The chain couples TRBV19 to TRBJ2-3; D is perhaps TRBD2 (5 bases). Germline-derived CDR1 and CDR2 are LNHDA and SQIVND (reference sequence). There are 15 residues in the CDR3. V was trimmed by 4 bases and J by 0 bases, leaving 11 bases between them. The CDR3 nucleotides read TGTGCCAGTAGTACGGGGTTAACTAGCACAGATACGCAGTATTTT. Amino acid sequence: CASSTGLTSTDTQYF.

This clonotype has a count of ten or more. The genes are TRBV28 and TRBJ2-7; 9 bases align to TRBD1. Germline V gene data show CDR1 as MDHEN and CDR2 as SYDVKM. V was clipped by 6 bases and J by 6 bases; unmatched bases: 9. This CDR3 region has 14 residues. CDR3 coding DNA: TGTGCCAGCAGCTCCGGGACAGGGTCCCCCGAGCAGTACTTC. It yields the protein CASSSGTGSPEQYF.

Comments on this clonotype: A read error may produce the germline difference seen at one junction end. Here the CDR3 DNA reads TGTGCCAGCCAAAAACAGCGGGGGGATACTCTCTGCTTC. Translated, it gives CASQKQRGDTLCF. The chain combines TRBV12-3 or TRBV12-4 with TRBJ2-5; TRBD2 matches at 9 bases. The CDR3 has 13 residues.

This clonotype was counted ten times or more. The CDR3 DNA is TGTGCCAGCAGTTACGACGGGAGAGAGACCCAGTACTTC. Protein: CASSYDGRETQYF. V is TRBV6-5 and J is TRBJ2-5, with a weak D call TRBD2 (6 bases). Deletions cut 2 bases from V and 4 bases from J, with 8 bases between. Germline CDR1 reads MNHEY; CDR2 reads SVGAGI. The CDR3 loop spans 13 amino acids.

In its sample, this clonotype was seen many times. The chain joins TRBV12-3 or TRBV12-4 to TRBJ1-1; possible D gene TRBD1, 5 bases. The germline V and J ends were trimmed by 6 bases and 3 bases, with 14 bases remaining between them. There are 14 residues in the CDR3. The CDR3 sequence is CASSVHGGDTEAFF. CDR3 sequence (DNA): TGTGCCAGCAGCGTACACGGGGGAGACACTGAAGCTTTCTTT.

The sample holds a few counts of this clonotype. The CDR3: CASSQGHGLAGGRSTDTQYF. The DNA for the CDR3 is TGCGCCAGCAGCCAAGGGCATGGACTAGCGGGGGGCCGCAGCACAGATACGCAGTATTTT. This chain links TRBV4-3 with TRBJ2-3; 14 positions match TRBD2. Trimming took 1 base from V and 0 from J; bases not matched to a gene: 9. CDR3 size: 20 residues. CDR1 is LGHNA, CDR2 YSLEER, per germline.

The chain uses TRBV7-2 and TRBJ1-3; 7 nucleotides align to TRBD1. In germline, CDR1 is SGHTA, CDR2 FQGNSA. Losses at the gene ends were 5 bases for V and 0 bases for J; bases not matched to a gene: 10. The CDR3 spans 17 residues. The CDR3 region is CASSPLDRILSGNTIYF. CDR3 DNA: TGTGCCAGCAGCCCATTGGACAGGATACTCTCTGGAAACACCATATATTTT. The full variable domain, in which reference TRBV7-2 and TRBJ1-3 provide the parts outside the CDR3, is GAGVSQSPSNKVTEKGKDVELRCDPISGHTALYWYRQSLGQGLEFLIYFQGNSAPDKSGLPSDRFSAERTGGSVSTLTIQRTQQEDSAVYLCASSPLDRILSGNTIYFGEGSWLTVV.

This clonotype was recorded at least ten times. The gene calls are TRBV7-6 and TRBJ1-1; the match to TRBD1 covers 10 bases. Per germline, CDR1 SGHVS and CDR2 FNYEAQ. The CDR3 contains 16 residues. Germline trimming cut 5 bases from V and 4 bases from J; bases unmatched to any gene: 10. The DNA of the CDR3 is TGTGCCAGCAGCCATATTAACCGGGACAGGGGCACTGAAGCTTTCTTT. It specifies CASSHINRDRGTEAFF. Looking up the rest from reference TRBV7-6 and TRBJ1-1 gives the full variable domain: GAGVSQSPRYKVTKRGQDVALRCDPISGHVSLYWYRQALGQGPEFLTYFNYEAQQDKSGLPNDRFSAERPEGSISTLTIQRTEQRDSAMYRCASSHINRDRGTEAFFGQGTRLTVV.

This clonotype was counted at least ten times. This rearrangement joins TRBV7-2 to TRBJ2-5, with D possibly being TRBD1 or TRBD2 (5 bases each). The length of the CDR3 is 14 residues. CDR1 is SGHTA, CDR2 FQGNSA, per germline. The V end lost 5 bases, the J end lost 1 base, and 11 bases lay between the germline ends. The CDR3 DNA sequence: TGTGCCAGCAGCCGGGGACCTAGCCAAGAGACCCAGTACTTC. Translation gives CASSRGPSQETQYF.

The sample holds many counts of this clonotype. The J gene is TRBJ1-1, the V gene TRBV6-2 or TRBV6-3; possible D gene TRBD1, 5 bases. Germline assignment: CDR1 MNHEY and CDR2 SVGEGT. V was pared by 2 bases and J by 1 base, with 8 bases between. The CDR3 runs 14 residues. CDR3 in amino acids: CASSYQTENTEAFF. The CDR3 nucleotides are TGTGCCAGCAGTTACCAGACAGAGAACACTGAAGCTTTCTTT.

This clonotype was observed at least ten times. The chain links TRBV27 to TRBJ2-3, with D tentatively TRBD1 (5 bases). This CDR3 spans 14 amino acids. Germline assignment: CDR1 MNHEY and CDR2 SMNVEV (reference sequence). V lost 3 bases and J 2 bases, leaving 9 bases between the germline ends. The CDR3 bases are TGTGCCAGCAGTTTGTCCAGGGACACAGATACGCAGTATTTT. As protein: CASSLSRDTDTQYF.

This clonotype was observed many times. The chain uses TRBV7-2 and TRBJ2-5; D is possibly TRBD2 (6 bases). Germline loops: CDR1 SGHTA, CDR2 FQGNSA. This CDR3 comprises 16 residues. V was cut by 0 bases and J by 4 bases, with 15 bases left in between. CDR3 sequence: CASSLAGTWERETQYF. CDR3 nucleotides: TGTGCCAGCAGCTTAGCCGGGACTTGGGAGAGAGAGACCCAGTACTTC. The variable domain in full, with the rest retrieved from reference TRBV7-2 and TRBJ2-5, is GAGVSQSPSNKVTEKGKDVELRCDPISGHTALYWYRQSLGQGLEFLIYFQGNSAPDKSGLPSDRFSAERTGGSVSTLTIQRTQQEDSAVYLCASSLAGTWERETQYFGPGTRLLVL.

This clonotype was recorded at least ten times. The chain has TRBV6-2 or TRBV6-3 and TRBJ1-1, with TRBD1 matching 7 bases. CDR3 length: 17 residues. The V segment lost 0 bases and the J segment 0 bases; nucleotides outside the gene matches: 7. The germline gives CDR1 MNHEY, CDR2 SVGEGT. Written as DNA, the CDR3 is TGTGCCAGCAGTTACTCCCCGGGACAGCACTTGAACACTGAAGCTTTCTTT. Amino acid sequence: CASSYSPGQHLNTEAFF.

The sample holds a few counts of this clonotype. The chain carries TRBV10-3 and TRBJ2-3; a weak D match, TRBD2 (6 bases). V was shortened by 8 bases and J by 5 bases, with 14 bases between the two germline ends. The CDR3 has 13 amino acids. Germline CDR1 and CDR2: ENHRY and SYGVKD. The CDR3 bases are TGTGCCATCGGGCTAGCCGGGGGAGATACGCAGTATTTT. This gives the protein CAIGLAGGDTQYF.

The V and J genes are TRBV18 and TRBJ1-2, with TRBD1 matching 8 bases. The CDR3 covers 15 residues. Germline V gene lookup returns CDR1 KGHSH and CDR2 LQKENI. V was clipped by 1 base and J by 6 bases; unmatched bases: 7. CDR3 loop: CASSPQATGENGYTF. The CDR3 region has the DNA TGTGCCAGCTCACCACAAGCGACAGGGGAGAATGGCTACACCTTC.

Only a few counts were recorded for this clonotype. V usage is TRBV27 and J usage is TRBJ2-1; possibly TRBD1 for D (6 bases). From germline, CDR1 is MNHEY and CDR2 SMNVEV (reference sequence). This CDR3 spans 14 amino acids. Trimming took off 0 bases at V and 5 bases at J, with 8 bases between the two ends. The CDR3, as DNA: TGTGCCAGCAGTTTATCGTACAGGGACAATGAGCAGTTCTTC. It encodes CASSLSYRDNEQFF.

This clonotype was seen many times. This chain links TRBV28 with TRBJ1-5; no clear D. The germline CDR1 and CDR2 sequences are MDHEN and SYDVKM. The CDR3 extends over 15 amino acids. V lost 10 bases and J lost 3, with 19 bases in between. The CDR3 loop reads CATLPGSKYNQPQHF. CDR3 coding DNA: TGTGCCACCCTCCCGGGGTCAAAATACAATCAGCCCCAGCATTTT.

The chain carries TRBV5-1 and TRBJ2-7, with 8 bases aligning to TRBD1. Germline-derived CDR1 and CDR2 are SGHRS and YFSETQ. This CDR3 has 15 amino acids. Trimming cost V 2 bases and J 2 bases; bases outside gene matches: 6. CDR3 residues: CASSLLTGAAYEQYF. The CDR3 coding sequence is TGCGCCAGCAGCTTACTGACAGGGGCGGCCTACGAGCAGTACTTC.

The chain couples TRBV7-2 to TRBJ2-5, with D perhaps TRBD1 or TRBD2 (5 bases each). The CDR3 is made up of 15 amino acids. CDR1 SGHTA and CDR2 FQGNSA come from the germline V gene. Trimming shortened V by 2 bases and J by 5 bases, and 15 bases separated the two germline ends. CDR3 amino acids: CASSLPASGQETQYF. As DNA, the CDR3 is TGTGCCAGCAGCTTACCGGCCTCGGGGCAGGAGACCCAGTACTTC. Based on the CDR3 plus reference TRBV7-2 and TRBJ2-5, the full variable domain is GAGVSQSPSNKVTEKGKDVELRCDPISGHTALYWYRQSLGQGLEFLIYFQGNSAPDKSGLPSDRFSAERTGGSVSTLTIQRTQQEDSAVYLCASSLPASGQETQYFGPGTRLLVL.

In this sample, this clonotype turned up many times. This chain's CDR3 is CASSSMTGRFGYTF. In DNA, the CDR3 is TGTGCCAGCAGTTCCATGACAGGGCGATTTGGCTACACCTTC. The rearrangement links TRBV6-2 or TRBV6-3 to TRBJ1-2, with 7 nucleotides matching TRBD1. Trimming took 4 bases from V and 7 from J; bases not matched to a gene: 9. CDR1 is MNHEY and CDR2 is SVGEGT in the germline V gene. This CDR3 has 14 residues.

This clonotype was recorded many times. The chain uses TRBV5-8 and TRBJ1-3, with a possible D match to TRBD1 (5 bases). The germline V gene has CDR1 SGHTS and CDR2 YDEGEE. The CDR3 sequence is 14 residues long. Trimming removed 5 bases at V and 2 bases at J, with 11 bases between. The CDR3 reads CASRSRGAGNTIYF. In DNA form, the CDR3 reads TGTGCCAGCAGATCTCGAGGGGCTGGAAACACCATATATTTT.

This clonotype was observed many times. The CDR3 sequence is CASSLLGLAGTDTQYF. In DNA, the CDR3 is TGTGCCAGCAGTCTGCTGGGACTAGCGGGCACAGATACGCAGTATTTT. The chain links TRBV27 to TRBJ2-3; TRBD2 matches 11 bases. With V trimmed by 5 bases and J by 1 base, 5 bases remained unmatched. Germline V gene data show CDR1 as MNHEY and CDR2 as SMNVEV (reference sequence). CDR3 length: 16 amino acids.

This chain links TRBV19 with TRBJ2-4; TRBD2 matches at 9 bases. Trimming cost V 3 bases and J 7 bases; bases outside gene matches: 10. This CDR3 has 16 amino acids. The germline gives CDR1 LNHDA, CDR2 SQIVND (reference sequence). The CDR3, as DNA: TGTGCCAGTAGTATGGCTAGCGGGGTCTTCTCGAACATTCAGTACTTC. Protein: CASSMASGVFSNIQYF.

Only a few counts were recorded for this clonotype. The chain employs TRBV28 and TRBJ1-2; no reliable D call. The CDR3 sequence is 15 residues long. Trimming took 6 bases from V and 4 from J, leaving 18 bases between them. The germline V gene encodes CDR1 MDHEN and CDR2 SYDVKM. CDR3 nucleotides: TGTGCCAGCAGCTTCCCCGCGCTCCCCTCCTATGGCTACACCTTC. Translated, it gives CASSFPALPSYGYTF.